The clone carrying this T cell receptor (beta chain) was seen more than once but under ten times. Its antigen is as yet unknown. This CDR3 contains 12 residues. Germline V gene data show CDR1 as MGHDK and CDR2 as SYGVNS. V lost 10 bases to trimming and J lost 0 bases, with 9 bases between them. The data originate from a study of blood T cells in healthy people across ages. A second PCR, run for roughly 6 to 11 cycles, used a sample-barcoded 5' primer plus a J-beta primer mix. One entry per CDR3 protein results from TCRdb running MiXCR on the 5' RACE reads. Of roughly 1.4 million distinct CDR3 sequences in the sample, around 55% are singletons; the top ten hold roughly 7%. Study conclusions and caveats: The lack of PBMC sorting stopped any conclusive naive versus antigen-experienced comparison. Shifts in expanded clonotypes may have been confounded by donor CMV status, which was unknown. Naive CD4+ cells and diversity were both higher in long-lived donors than in aged donors.

Input material: blood. This chain links TRBV25-1 with TRBJ1-1; D ambiguous. The TCR originated in a man younger than 30 in good health. The CDR3 bases are TGTGCCACCAGCTTTATGAACACTGAAGCTTTCTTT. Translation gives CATSFMNTEAFF.